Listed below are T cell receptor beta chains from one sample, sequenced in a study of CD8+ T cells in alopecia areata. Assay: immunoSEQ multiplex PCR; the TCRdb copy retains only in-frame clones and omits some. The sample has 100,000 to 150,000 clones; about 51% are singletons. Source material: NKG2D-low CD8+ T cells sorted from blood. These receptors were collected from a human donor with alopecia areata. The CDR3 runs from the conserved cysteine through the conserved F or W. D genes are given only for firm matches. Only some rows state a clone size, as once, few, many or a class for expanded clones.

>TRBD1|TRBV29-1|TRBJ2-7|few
CSVDRGYEQYF
TGCAGCGTTGACAGGGGGTACGAGCAGTACTTC
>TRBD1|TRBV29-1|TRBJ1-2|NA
CSVMTGLTIGYTF
TGCAGCGTAATGACAGGGCTTACTATCGGCTACACCTTC
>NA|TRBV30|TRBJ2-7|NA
CAWNAGSYEQYF
TGTGCCTGGAATGCAGGCTCCTACGAGCAGTACTTC
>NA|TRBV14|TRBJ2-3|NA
CASSQPSSTDTQYF
TGTGCCAGCAGCCAGCCCAGCAGCACAGATACGCAGTATTTT
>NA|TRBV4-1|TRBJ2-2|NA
CASSPQNGPLTGELFF
TGCGCCAGCAGCCCCCAAAATGGACCCCTTACCGGGGAGCTGTTTTTT
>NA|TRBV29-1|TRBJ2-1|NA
CSSVAHNEQFF
TGCAGCAGCGTTGCTCACAATGAGCAGTTCTTC
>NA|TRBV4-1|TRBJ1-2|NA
CASSQGPANYGYTF
TGCGCCAGCAGCCAAGGGCCAGCTAACTATGGCTACACCTTC
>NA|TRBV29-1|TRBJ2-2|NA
CSVEGGTGELFF
TGCAGCGTGGAGGGCGGGACCGGGGAGCTGTTTTTT
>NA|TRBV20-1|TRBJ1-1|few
CSARRVGEAFF
TGCAGTGCTAGAAGGGTAGGGGAAGCTTTCTTT
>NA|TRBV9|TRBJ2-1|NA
CASSGAGTGGEEQFF
TGTGCCAGCAGCGGGGCTGGGACTGGAGGGGAAGAGCAGTTCTTC
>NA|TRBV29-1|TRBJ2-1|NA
CSVMADNEQFF
TGCAGCGTAATGGCGGACAATGAGCAGTTCTTC